These T cell receptor beta chains were read from a single sample in a study of cytomegalovirus exposure and HLA in healthy donors. Here immunoSEQ multiplex PCR was the method, and the copy in TCRdb shows in-frame clones only, minus some. Counted here are about 200,000 clones, more than 75% occurring once; the ten biggest clones make up approximately 0.39%. Sequenced: PBMCs. The receptors shown here come from a male donor in good health and CMV-seropositive. The CDR3 runs from the conserved cysteine through the conserved F or W. The D gene is left open where the match is weak. The size of a clone is reported for some rows only, either as once, few or many, or as a class for expanded clones.

size,J,D,V,CDR3,DNA
once,TRBJ2-7,TRBD1,TRBV4-1,CASSQVSGTGSYEQYF,TGCGCCAGCAGCCAAGTTTCCGGGACAGGCTCCTACGAGCAGTACTTC
.,TRBJ2-7,.,TRBV7-7,CASSLGRAYEQYF,TGTGCTAGCAGCTTAGGCAGGGCCTACGAGCAGTACTTC
.,TRBJ2-2,TRBD2,TRBV7-6,CASTLVTSGGSTGELFF,TGTGCCAGCACCCTCGTAACTAGCGGGGGAAGCACCGGGGAGCTGTTTTTT
.,TRBJ1-2,TRBD1,TRBV7-2,CASSLAEAGQGANGYTF,TGTGCCAGCAGCTTAGCGGAGGCGGGACAGGGGGCAAATGGCTACACCTTC
.,TRBJ1-1,TRBD1,TRBV5-5,CASSLGRGRTEAFF,TGTGCCAGCAGCTTGGGGAGGGGGCGCACTGAAGCTTTCTTT
.,TRBJ2-1,.,TRBV5-1,CASSQLASPPEQFF,TGCGCCAGCAGCCAACTAGCTTCCCCCCCTGAGCAGTTCTTC
once,TRBJ2-1,TRBD2,TRBV11-2,CASRTSGLAGLNEQFF,TGTGCCAGCAGAACTTCGGGACTAGCGGGACTAAATGAGCAGTTCTTC
few,TRBJ1-1,.,TRBV18,CASSPSLNTEAFF,TGTGCCAGCTCACCTTCGTTGAACACTGAAGCTTTCTTT
.,TRBJ2-7,.,TRBV11-2,CASSLNRVSSYEQYF,TGTGCCAGCAGCCTTAACAGGGTCAGCTCCTACGAGCAGTACTTC
.,TRBJ1-2,.,TRBV19,CASSLPGQDFYGYTF,TGTGCCAGTAGTCTACCGGGACAAGATTTCTATGGCTACACCTTC
.,TRBJ1-6,.,TRBV7-6,CASSPKNRVSEGSPLHF,TGTGCCAGCAGCCCTAAAAACAGGGTTAGTGAGGGATCACCCCTCCACTTT
.,TRBJ1-1,TRBD1,TRBV4-1,CASSQGSGGITEAFF,TGCGCCAGCAGCCAAGGGTCAGGGGGCATTACTGAAGCTTTCTTT
.,TRBJ1-4,.,TRBV7-2,CASSPFPHNNEKLFF,TGTGCCAGCAGCCCATTCCCACATAATAATGAAAAACTGTTTTTT
once,TRBJ2-1,.,TRBV9,CASSVLGGSYNEQFF,TGTGCCAGCAGCGTTCTGGGGGGCTCCTACAATGAGCAGTTCTTC
few,TRBJ2-5,.,TRBV21-1,CASSTWPKGLQETQYF,TGTGCCAGCAGCACGTGGCCCAAGGGACTACAAGAGACCCAGTACTTC
few,TRBJ1-2,.,TRBV5-4,CASSSAGRYYGYTF,TGTGCCAGCAGCTCGGCAGGCAGATACTATGGCTACACCTTC
few,TRBJ2-1,TRBD1,TRBV9,CASSVGTGRNEQFF,TGTGCCAGCAGCGTGGGGACAGGGAGGAATGAGCAGTTCTTC
.,TRBJ2-1,.,TRBV7-6,CASSPVGGLSYNEQFF,TGTGCCAGCAGCCCAGTCGGGGGGCTATCCTACAATGAGCAGTTCTTC
.,TRBJ1-6,.,TRBV28,CASSGRAGNNSPLHF,TGTGCCAGCAGTGGGCGGGCAGGCAATAATTCACCCCTCCACTTT
.,TRBJ2-5,TRBD1,TRBV5-1,CASSSTGGSETQYF,TGCGCCAGCAGCTCGACAGGGGGAAGCGAGACCCAGTACTTC
.,TRBJ2-1,TRBD1,TRBV7-3,CASSPGRDRGNEQFF,TGTGCCAGCAGCCCCGGTCGAGACAGGGGAAATGAGCAGTTCTTC
.,TRBJ2-1,TRBD2,TRBV9,CASSPTGTRGNEQFF,TGTGCCAGCAGCCCAACCGGGACTAGGGGTAATGAGCAGTTCTTC
.,TRBJ2-5,.,TRBV7-3,CASSSGSRAETQYF,TGTGCCAGCAGCTCGGGGTCCCGCGCGGAGACCCAGTACTTC
.,TRBJ1-2,TRBD1,TRBV6-5,CASSLQQGAYYGYTF,TGTGCCAGCAGTTTGCAACAGGGGGCATACTATGGCTACACCTTC
few,TRBJ2-2,TRBD2,TRBV29-1,CSAKTGSGTTGELFF,TGCAGCGCCAAAACTGGTAGCGGGACGACCGGGGAGCTGTTTTTT
.,TRBJ2-1,TRBD2,TRBV4-3,CASSQSPGGAGEQFF,TGCGCCAGCAGCCAATCCCCCGGGGGGGCCGGGGAGCAGTTCTTC
.,TRBJ2-7,TRBD2,TRBV5-4,CASSLAPTSGAYEQYF,TGTGCCAGCAGCTTGGCCCCGACTAGCGGGGCCTACGAGCAGTACTTC
.,TRBJ2-2,.,TRBV5-4,CASSLTHGELFF,TGTGCCAGCAGCTTGACACACGGGGAGCTGTTTTTT
.,TRBJ2-5,.,TRBV5-6,CASSLVSGETQYF,TGTGCCAGCAGCTTGGTTTCAGGGGAGACCCAGTACTTC
once,TRBJ2-3,.,TRBV2,CASRYSGGLGDTQYF,TGTGCCAGCAGGTACTCCGGGGGGCTCGGAGATACGCAGTATTTT
.,TRBJ2-7,.,TRBV21-1,CASSKPVGTGLSEQYF,TGTGCCAGCAGCAAGCCCGTGGGGACTGGCCTCTCCGAGCAGTACTTC
.,TRBJ1-1,.,TRBV18,CASPPDRNTEAFF,TGTGCCAGCCCACCCGACAGAAACACTGAAGCTTTCTTT
.,TRBJ2-1,.,TRBV9,CASTARFGRVTSSYNEQFF,TGTGCCAGCACAGCCAGGTTCGGCCGCGTAACCAGCTCCTACAATGAGCAGTTCTTC
.,TRBJ2-7,TRBD1,TRBV5-8,CASSLATGGGEQYF,TGTGCCAGCAGCTTGGCTACAGGGGGCGGCGAGCAGTACTTC
.,TRBJ1-5,.,TRBV5-8,CVSSRGNQPQHF,TGTGTCAGCAGCCGGGGCAATCAGCCCCAGCATTTT
.,TRBJ1-4,TRBD1,TRBV6-5,CASSYRGQDEKLFF,TGTGCCAGCAGTTACCGCGGACAGGATGAAAAACTGTTTTTT
.,TRBJ1-5,TRBD1,TRBV30,CAWSPPGQGSNQPQHF,TGTGCCTGGAGTCCGCCGGGACAGGGAAGCAATCAGCCCCAGCATTTT
.,TRBJ1-3,.,TRBV7-6,CASSLMRGISGNTIYF,TGTGCCAGCAGCTTAATGCGGGGGATCTCTGGAAACACCATATATTTT
few,TRBJ2-3,TRBD2,TRBV18,CASSPGRVGTDTQYF,TGTGCCAGCTCACCAGGGAGGGTCGGAACAGATACGCAGTATTTT
few,TRBJ2-2,TRBD1,TRBV19,CASSIRGTGATSGTGELFF,TGTGCCAGTAGTATCAGAGGGACAGGGGCTACTAGCGGTACCGGGGAGCTGTTTTTT
.,TRBJ2-1,TRBD2,TRBV6-5,CASSRREDNEQFF,TGTGCCAGCAGTCGCCGGGAGGACAATGAGCAGTTCTTC
.,TRBJ1-3,.,TRBV7-2,CASSLAETGRNTIYF,TGTGCCAGCAGCTTAGCGGAGACAGGAAGGAACACCATATATTTT
.,TRBJ2-5,.,TRBV30,CAWSVRSVETQYF,TGTGCCTGGAGTGTACGTAGCGTAGAGACCCAGTACTTC
once,TRBJ2-3,.,TRBV9,CASSVGPGASGTDTQYF,TGTGCCAGCAGCGTAGGTCCTGGGGCTAGCGGCACAGATACGCAGTATTTT
few,TRBJ2-1,.,TRBV28,CASSLYGAEQFF,TGTGCCAGCAGTTTATATGGGGCAGAGCAGTTCTTC
.,TRBJ2-7,TRBD2,TRBV5-1,CASSGAGGSYEQYF,TGCGCCAGCAGCGGAGCGGGAGGATCCTACGAGCAGTACTTC
.,TRBJ2-5,TRBD2,TRBV7-3,CASSETSGAQETQYF,TGTGCCAGCAGCGAGACTAGCGGGGCCCAAGAGACCCAGTACTTC
.,TRBJ1-4,TRBD1,TRBV5-5,CASSLGTGSTNEKLFF,TGTGCCAGCAGCTTGGGGACAGGATCAACTAATGAAAAACTGTTTTTT
.,TRBJ2-1,TRBD1,TRBV27,CASSPPSGGNEQFF,TGTGCCAGCAGTCCGCCATCAGGGGGTAATGAGCAGTTCTTC
.,TRBJ2-7,.,TRBV2,CASSEGRESYEQYF,TGTGCCAGCAGTGAGGGCCGGGAATCGTACGAGCAGTACTTC
.,TRBJ2-1,TRBD2,TRBV7-2,CASSLARASGNPGPRLNEQFF,TGTGCCAGCAGCTTAGCGCGCGCTAGCGGAAACCCTGGGCCGCGCTTAAATGAGCAGTTCTTC
.,TRBJ1-5,.,TRBV6-6,CASSYKTDSVPQPQHF,TGTGCCAGCAGTTACAAAACGGACAGCGTCCCTCAGCCCCAGCATTTT
.,TRBJ1-5,.,TRBV10-3,CAISENREQPQHF,TGTGCCATCAGTGAGAACAGGGAACAGCCCCAGCATTTT
.,TRBJ1-2,.,TRBV6-6,CASSPGRGGYGYTF,TGTGCCAGCAGCCCGGGGAGGGGAGGCTATGGCTACACCTTC
.,TRBJ1-3,.,TRBV7-2,CASSLGSGSGNTIYF,TGTGCCAGCAGCTTAGGATCGGGCTCTGGAAACACCATATATTTT
.,TRBJ2-3,.,TRBV4-1,CASSQEEQGSYTQYF,TGCGCCAGCAGCCAAGAAGAACAGGGATCTTATACGCAGTATTTT
few,TRBJ1-3,.,TRBV6-5,CASSRGDGNTIYF,TGTGCCAGCAGTCGAGGCGATGGAAACACCATATATTTT
.,TRBJ1-1,TRBD1,TRBV11-3,CASSLRGRNTEAFF,TGTGCCAGCAGCTTAAGGGGGCGGAACACTGAAGCTTTCTTT
.,TRBJ2-7,.,TRBV7-9,CSSSSPMIRQERRYEQYF,TGTTCCAGCAGCTCCCCAATGATCAGACAGGAAAGAAGATACGAGCAGTACTTC
.,TRBJ2-3,TRBD2,TRBV14,CASSQTGTRLIDTQYF,TGTGCCAGCAGCCAAACCGGGACTAGATTGATAGATACGCAGTATTTT